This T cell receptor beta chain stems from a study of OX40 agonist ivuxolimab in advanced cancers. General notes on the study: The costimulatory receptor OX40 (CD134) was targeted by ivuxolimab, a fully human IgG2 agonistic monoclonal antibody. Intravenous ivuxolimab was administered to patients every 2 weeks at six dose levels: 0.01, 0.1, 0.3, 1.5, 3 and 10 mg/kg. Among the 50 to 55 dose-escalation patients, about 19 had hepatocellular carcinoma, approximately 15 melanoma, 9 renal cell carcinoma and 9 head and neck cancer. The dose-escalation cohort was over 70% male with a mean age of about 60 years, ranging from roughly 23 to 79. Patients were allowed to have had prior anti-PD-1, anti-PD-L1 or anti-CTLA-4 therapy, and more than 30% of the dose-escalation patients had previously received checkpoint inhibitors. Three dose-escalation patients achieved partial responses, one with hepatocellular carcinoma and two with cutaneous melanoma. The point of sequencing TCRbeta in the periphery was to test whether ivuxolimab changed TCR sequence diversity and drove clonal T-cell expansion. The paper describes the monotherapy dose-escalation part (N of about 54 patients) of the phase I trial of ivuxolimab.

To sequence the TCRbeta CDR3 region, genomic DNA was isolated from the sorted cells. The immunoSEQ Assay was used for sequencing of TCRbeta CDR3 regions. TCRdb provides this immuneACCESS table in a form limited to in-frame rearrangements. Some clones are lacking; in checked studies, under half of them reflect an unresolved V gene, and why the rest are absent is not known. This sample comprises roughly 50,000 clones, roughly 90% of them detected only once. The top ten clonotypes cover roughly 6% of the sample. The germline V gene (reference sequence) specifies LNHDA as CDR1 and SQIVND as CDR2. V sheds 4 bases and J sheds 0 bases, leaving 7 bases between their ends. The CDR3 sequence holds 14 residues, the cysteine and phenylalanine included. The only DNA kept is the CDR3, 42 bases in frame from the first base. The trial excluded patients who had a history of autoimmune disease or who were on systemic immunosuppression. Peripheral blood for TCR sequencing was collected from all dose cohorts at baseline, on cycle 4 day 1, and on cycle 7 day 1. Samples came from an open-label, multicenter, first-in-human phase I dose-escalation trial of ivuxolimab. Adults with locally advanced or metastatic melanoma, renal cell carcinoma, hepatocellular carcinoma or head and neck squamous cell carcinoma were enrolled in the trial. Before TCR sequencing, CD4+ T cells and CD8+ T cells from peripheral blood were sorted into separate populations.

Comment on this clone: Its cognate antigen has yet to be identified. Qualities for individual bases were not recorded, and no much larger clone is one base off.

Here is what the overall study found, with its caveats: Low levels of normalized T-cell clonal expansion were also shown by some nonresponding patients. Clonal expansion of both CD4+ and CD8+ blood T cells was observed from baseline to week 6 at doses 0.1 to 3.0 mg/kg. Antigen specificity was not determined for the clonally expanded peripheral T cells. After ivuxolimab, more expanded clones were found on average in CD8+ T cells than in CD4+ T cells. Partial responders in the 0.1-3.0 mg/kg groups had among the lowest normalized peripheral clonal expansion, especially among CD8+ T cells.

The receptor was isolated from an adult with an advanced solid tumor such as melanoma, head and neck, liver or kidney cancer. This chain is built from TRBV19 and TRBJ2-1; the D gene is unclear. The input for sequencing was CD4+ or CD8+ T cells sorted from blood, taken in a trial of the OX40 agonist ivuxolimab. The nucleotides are TGTGCCAGTAGTAATGGCCTCTCCTACAATGAGCAGTTCTTC. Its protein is CASSNGLSYNEQFF.